This T cell receptor beta chain stems from a study of metastatic and nonmetastatic thyroid tumors. TCRdb used MiXCR to call clones anew from the PCR reads. Found here are about 24,000 clones, around a fifth of them singletons; the top ten hold about 4.6%. This clone was counted at least ten times. Thyroid surgery was preceded by no treatment in any patient. There are 13 residues in the CDR3. Trimming removed 7 bases from V and 4 bases from J, with 14 bases in between. CDR1 is SQVTM, CDR2 ANQGSEA, per germline. The chain uses TRBV29-1 and TRBJ2-1; D could derive from TRBD1 or TRBD2 (8 bases each). The sample comprised blood. The source of this sequence is a male donor with papillary thyroid cancer or a benign thyroid nodule (not recorded which). Some clones in this sample may be carry-over from other donors' samples. The CDR3 DNA sequence: TGCAGCGCGGGGGGGACAGGTTACAATGAGCAGTTCTTC. This encodes CSAGGTGYNEQFF.